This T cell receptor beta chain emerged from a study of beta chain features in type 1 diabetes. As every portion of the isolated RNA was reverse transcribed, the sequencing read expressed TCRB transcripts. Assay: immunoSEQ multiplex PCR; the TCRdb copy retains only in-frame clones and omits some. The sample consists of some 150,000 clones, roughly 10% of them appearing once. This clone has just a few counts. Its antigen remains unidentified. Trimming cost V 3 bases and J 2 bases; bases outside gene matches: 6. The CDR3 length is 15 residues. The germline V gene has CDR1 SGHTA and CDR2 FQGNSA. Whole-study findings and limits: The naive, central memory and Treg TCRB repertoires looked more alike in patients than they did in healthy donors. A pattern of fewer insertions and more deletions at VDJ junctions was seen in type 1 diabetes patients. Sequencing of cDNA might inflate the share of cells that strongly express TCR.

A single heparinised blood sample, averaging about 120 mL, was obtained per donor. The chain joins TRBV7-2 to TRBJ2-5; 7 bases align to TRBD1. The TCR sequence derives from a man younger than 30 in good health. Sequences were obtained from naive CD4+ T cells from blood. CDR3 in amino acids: CASSFLTGIQETQYF. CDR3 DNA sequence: TGTGCCAGCAGCTTCTTGACAGGGATACAAGAGACCCAGTACTTC.